Detailed here is one T cell receptor beta chain. In the original processing: Estimation of nucleated cell counts relied on the amplification of reference gene primers. Assay: immunoSEQ multiplex PCR; the TCRdb copy retains only in-frame clones and omits some. Clonal size and the V and J genes are those of that table, whereas D and trimming came from the DNA. The sample yields fewer than 400,000 clones, around nine tenths seen once. The data derive from a study of blood T cell repertoires in COVID-19. Study context: The United States, Italy and Spain supplied acute and convalescent COVID-19 samples.

Unmatched junction bases numbered 10, after V lost 8 bases and J lost 3 bases. The CDR3 has 15 amino acids. CDR1 and CDR2 from the germline V gene are SGHTA and FQGNSA. Recovered status applied to Cohort 3 donors who had two consecutive negative PCRs. It also applied to those with clearance or with symptom resolution. Sequencing used PBMCs or T cells enriched from blood (not recorded which). The receptor was derived from a woman in her forties or fifties who had recovered from COVID-19. The rearrangement links TRBV7-2 to TRBJ2-3; 8 positions agree with TRBD2. This chain's CDR3 is CASGRGGGRTDTQYF. The CDR3 DNA is TGTGCCAGCGGCCGGGGGGGAGGCAGGACAGATACGCAGTATTTT. The full variable domain, in which reference TRBV7-2 and TRBJ2-3 provide the parts outside the CDR3, is GAGVSQSPSNKVTEKGKDVELRCDPISGHTALYWYRQSLGQGLEFLIYFQGNSAPDKSGLPSDRFSAERTGGSVSTLTIQRTQQEDSAVYLCASGRGGGRTDTQYFGPGTRLTVL.